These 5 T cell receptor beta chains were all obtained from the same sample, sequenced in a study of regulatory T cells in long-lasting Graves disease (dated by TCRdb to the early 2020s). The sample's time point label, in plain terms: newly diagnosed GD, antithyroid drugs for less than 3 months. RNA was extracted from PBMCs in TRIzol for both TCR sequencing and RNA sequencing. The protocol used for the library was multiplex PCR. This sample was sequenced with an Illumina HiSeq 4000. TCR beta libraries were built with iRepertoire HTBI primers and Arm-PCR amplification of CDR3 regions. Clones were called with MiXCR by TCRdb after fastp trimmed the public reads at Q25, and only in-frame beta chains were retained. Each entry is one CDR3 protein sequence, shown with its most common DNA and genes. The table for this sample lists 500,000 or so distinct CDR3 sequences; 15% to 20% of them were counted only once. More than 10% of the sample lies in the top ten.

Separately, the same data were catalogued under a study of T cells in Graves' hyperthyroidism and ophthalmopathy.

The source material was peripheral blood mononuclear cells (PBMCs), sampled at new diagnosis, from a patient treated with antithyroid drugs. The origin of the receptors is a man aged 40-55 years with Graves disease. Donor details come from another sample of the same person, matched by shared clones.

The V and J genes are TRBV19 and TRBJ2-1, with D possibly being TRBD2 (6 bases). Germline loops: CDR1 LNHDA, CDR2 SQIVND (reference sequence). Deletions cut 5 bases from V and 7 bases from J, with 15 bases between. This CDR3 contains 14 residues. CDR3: CASSPRLVRNEQFF. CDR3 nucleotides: TGTGCCAGTAGTCCTCGACTAGTTCGGAATGAGCAGTTCTTC.

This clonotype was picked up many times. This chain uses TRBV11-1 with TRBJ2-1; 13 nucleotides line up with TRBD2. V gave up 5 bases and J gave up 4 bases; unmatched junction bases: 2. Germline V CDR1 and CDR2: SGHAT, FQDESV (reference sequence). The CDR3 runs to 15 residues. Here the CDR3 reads CASSMTSGRYNEQFF. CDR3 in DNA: TGTGCCAGCAGCATGACTAGCGGGAGGTACAATGAGCAGTTCTTC.

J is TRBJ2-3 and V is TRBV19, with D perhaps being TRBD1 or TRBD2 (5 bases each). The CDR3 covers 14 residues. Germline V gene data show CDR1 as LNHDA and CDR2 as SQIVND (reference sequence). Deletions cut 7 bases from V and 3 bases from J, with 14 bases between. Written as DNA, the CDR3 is TGTGCCAGTATGCACCGAGGGGATACAGATACGCAGTATTTT. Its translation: CASMHRGDTDTQYF. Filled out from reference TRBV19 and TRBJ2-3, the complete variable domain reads DGGITQSPKYLFRKEGQNVTLSCEQNLNHDAMYWYRQDPGQGLRLIYYSQIVNDFQKGDIAEGYSVSREKKESFPLTVTSAQKNPTAFYLCASMHRGDTDTQYFGPGTRLTVL.

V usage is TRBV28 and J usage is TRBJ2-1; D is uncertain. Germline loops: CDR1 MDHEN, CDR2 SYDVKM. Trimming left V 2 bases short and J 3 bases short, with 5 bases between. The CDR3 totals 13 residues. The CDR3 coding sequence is TGTGCCAGCAGTTTAGGCCACTACAATGAGCAGTTCTTC. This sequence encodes CASSLGHYNEQFF. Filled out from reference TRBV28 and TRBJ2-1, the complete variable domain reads DVKVTQSSRYLVKRTGEKVFLECVQDMDHENMFWYRQDPGLGLRLIYFSYDVKMKEKGDIPEGYSVSREKKERFSLILESASTNQTSMYLCASSLGHYNEQFFGPGTRLTVL.

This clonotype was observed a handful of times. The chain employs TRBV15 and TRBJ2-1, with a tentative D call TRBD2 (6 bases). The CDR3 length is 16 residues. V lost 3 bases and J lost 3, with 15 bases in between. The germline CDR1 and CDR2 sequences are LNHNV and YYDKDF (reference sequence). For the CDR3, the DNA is TGTGCCACCAGCAGCTATCCCTCTAGCGTCTACAATGAGCAGTTCTTC. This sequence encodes CATSSYPSSVYNEQFF.